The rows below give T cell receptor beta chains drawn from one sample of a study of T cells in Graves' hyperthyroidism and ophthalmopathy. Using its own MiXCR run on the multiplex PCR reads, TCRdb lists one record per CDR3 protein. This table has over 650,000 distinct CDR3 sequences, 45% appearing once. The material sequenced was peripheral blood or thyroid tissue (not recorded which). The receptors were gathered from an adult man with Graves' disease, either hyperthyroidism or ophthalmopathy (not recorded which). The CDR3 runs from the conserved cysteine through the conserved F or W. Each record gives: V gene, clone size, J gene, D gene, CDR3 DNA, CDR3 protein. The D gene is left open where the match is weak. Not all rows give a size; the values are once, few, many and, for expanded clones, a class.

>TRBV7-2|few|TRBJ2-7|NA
TGTGCCAGCAGCTTATCGCACAGGGAGTACGAGCAGTACTTC
CASSLSHREYEQYF
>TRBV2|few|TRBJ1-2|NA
TGTGCCAGCAGTGTGGCGGACTATGGCTACACCTTC
CASSVADYGYTF
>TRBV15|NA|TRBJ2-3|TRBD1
TGTGCCACCAGCCGAAAACAGGGGCTCAGCACAGATACGCAGTATTTT
CATSRKQGLSTDTQYF
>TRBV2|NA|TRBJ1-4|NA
TGTGCCAGCAGCTTTGGGCAGGGTTTATGGGCTAATGAAAAACTGTTTTTT
CASSFGQGLWANEKLFF
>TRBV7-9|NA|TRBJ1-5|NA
TGTGCCAGCAGCTTTTCAGGGCATAATCAGCCCCAGCATTTT
CASSFSGHNQPQHF
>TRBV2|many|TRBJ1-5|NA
TGTGCCAGCAGTGTGGAAGGTAGCAATCAGCCCCAGCATTTT
CASSVEGSNQPQHF
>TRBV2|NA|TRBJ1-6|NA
TGTGCCAGCAGACAGAACTATAATTCACCCCTCCACTTT
CASRQNYNSPLHF
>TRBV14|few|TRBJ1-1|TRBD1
TGTGCCAGCAGCCAAGTCGGAAGCCGGGACAGGGAAACTTTCTTT
CASSQVGSRDRETFF
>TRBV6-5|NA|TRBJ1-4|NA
TGTGCCAGCAGGCGGGGAACTAATGAAAAACTGTTTTTT
CASRRGTNEKLFF
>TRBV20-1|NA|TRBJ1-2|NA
TGCAGTGCTAGAAGTCCGGGACCGGGGATCTATGGCTACACCTTC
CSARSPGPGIYGYTF
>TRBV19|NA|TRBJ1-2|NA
TGTGCCAGTAGTATCGAGGCCGAGGATGGCTACACCTTC
CASSIEAEDGYTF
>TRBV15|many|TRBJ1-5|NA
TGTGCCACCAGCAGAGATTTGGACCCTCAGCCCCAGCATTTT
CATSRDLDPQPQHF
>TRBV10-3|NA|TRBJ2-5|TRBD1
TGTGCTAGAGTCGGCAGGACAGGGGGCTGGGAGACCCAGTACTTC
CARVGRTGGWETQYF
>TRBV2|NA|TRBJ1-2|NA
TGTGCCAGCAGTGACGTGGGTTGGGACTATGGCTACACCTTC
CASSDVGWDYGYTF
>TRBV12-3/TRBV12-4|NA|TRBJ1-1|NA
TGTGCCAGCAGTCCGACATTCGTCTACACTGAAGCTTTCTTT
CASSPTFVYTEAFF
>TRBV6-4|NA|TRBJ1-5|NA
TGTGCCAGCAGTCCCGCGGGACACCCTAGCAATCAGCCCCAGCATTTT
CASSPAGHPSNQPQHF
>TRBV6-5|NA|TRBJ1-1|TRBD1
TGTGCCAGCAGAACAGCAGGGGGGAGTAAAGCTTTCTTT
CASRTAGGSKAFF
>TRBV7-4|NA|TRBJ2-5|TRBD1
TGTGCCAGCAGCTTCGGGACAGGTTTAGGGACCCAGTACTTC
CASSFGTGLGTQYF
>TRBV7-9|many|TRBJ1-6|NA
TGTGCCAGCAGTCCCACCGCGTCACCCCTCCACTTT
CASSPTASPLHF
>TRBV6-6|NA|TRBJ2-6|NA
TGTGCCAGCAGTTCACCGGGACGGGGCTCCTTCTCTGGGGCCAACGTCCTGACTTTC
CASSSPGRGSFSGANVLTF
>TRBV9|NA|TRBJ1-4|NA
TGTGCCAGCAGCGTTACCCCGTCGGGGAATGAAAAACTGTTTTTT
CASSVTPSGNEKLFF
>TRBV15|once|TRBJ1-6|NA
TGTGCCACCAGCAGGGAACCCGGGATTAATTCACCCCTCCACTTT
CATSREPGINSPLHF
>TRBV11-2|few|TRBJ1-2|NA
TGTACCAGCAGCTTAGACGGCTCGTCTAACTATGGCTACACCTTC
CTSSLDGSSNYGYTF
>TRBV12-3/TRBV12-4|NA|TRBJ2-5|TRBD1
TGTGCCAGCAGCCGGGGACAGCTACAAGAGACCCAGTACTTC
CASSRGQLQETQYF
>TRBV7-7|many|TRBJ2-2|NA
TGTGCCAAACAGGGGAACACCGGGGAGCTGTTTTTT
CAKQGNTGELFF
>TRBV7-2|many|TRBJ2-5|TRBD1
TGTGCCAGCAGCTTAGGGACAGGGAGAGAGACCCAGTACTTC
CASSLGTGRETQYF